Below, 30 T cell receptor beta chains from the same sample are listed, as sequenced in a study of TIL therapy for anti-PD-1-resistant metastatic lung cancer. This was the immunoSEQ v3 assay. Generated by immunoSEQ multiplex PCR, the TCRdb table keeps only in-frame clones and is missing some. Found here are approximately 60,000 clones, about 81% of them singletons; the top ten hold 2.9%. Time point denoted: pre-treatment sample, taken before nivolumab and TIL therapy. Sequencing used blood, obtained at baseline. The receptor set was obtained from a person between 25 and 80 years old with non-small cell lung cancer.

In this sample, this clone turned up a few times. V is TRBV5-6 and J is TRBJ1-4; D is uncertain. The V end lost 0 bases, the J end lost 8 bases, and 8 bases lay between the germline ends. Germline CDR1 is SGHDT and CDR2 is YYEEEE. The CDR3 loop spans 13 amino acids. In DNA, the CDR3 is TGTGCCAGCAGCTTGGCGGGGAGGGAAAAACTGTTTTTT. Encoded protein: CASSLAGREKLFF.

The chain links TRBV3-1 (or the pseudogene TRBV3-2) to TRBJ2-3; tentative D call: TRBD1 (5 bases). The V end lost 5 bases, the J end lost 6 bases, and 15 bases lay between the germline ends. The CDR3 is made up of 14 amino acids. CDR1 and CDR2 from the germline V gene are LGHDT and YNNKEL (reference sequence). For the CDR3, the DNA is TGTGCCAGCAGCATACCGGGCAGGGCCGATACGCAGTATTTT. This encodes CASSIPGRADTQYF.

The chain combines TRBV6-5 with TRBJ2-5; weak D call: TRBD2 (7 bases). V was clipped by 6 bases and J by 2 bases, with 16 bases between them. This CDR3 is built from 15 residues. The V gene's germline CDR1 is MNHEY and CDR2 SVGAGI. The CDR3 is CASRTGGRVQETQYF. Here the CDR3 DNA reads TGTGCCAGCAGAACGGGGGGCCGCGTTCAAGAGACCCAGTACTTC.

This clone was recorded once. The rearrangement uses TRBV6-2 or TRBV6-3 and TRBJ2-5; 8 bases map to TRBD2. V lost 6 bases to trimming and J lost 0 bases; unmatched junction nucleotides: 6. Germline CDR1 is MNHEY and CDR2 is SVGEGT. The CDR3 spans 15 residues. CDR3 region: CASRYPGGYQETQYF. CDR3 in DNA: TGTGCCAGCAGGTACCCGGGGGGGTACCAAGAGACCCAGTACTTC.

This chain joins TRBV5-5 and TRBJ1-5; TRBD1 agrees at 8 bases. The CDR3 has 19 amino acids. Trimming took 3 bases from V and 1 from J; bases not matched to a gene: 15. CDR1 SGHKS and CDR2 YYEKEE come from the germline V gene (reference sequence). The CDR3 DNA reads as TGTGCCAGCAGCTCCAGGCCTTTACAGGGGGAACGAAGCAATCAGCCCCAGCATTTT. Translation gives CASSSRPLQGERSNQPQHF.

This clone was seen more than once but under ten times. This chain connects TRBV28 to TRBJ1-5, with 9 nucleotides matching TRBD1. V gave up 6 bases and J gave up 6 bases; unmatched junction bases: 15. The CDR3 is made up of 17 amino acids. CDR1 is MDHEN and CDR2 is SYDVKM in the germline V gene. CDR3 region: CASSLDPGTGFFQPQHF. The DNA for the CDR3 is TGTGCCAGCAGCCTAGACCCCGGGACAGGGTTTTTTCAGCCCCAGCATTTT.

This chain links TRBV11-3 with TRBJ2-2; 11 bases agree with TRBD1. The CDR3 is 16 residues long. CDR1 and CDR2 from the germline V gene are SGHNT and YENEEA. The junction had 2 bases not matched to a gene; V was cut back by 5 bases and J by 0 bases. CDR3: CASSGTGGTNTGELFF. The CDR3 DNA is TGTGCCAGCAGCGGGACAGGGGGAACGAACACCGGGGAGCTGTTTTTT.

This sequence joins TRBV4-2 and TRBJ1-2, with 9 bases fitting TRBD1. The germline CDR1 and CDR2 sequences are LGHNA and YNFKEQ. The CDR3 sequence is 15 residues long. Losses at the gene ends were 0 bases for V and 7 bases for J; bases not matched to a gene: 6. CDR3 in amino acids: CASSQEKQGARGYTF. In nucleotides, the CDR3 is TGTGCCAGCAGCCAAGAGAAACAGGGGGCGCGTGGCTACACCTTC.

The rearrangement uses TRBV6-5 and TRBJ2-1; D not certain. V was shortened by 5 bases and J by 15 bases, with 20 bases between the two germline ends. Germline CDR1 MNHEY, CDR2 SVGAGI. The CDR3 contains 13 residues. CDR3 DNA: TGTGCCAGCAGTCCCGGAACGAGGTTACCTCGGTTCTTC. Protein sequence: CASSPGTRLPRFF.

The chain is built from TRBV11-2 and TRBJ2-2, with D uncertain. There are 16 residues in the CDR3. Trimming took off 5 bases at V and 0 bases at J, with 13 bases between the two ends. Germline V gene sequence: CDR1 SGHAT, CDR2 FQNNGV. The CDR3 here is CASSQTAISNTGELFF. Here the CDR3 DNA reads TGTGCCAGCAGCCAAACGGCTATTTCGAACACCGGGGAGCTGTTTTTT.

This clone was picked up a small number of times. The chain combines TRBV10-1 with TRBJ2-7, with TRBD1 as a possible D gene (7 bases). This CDR3 contains 15 residues. Germline CDR1 WNHNN, CDR2 SYGVQD (reference sequence). The ends were cut back, 2 bases at V and 5 bases at J, with 16 bases in the middle. The CDR3 region is CASSESPQGGDEQYF. In nucleotides, the CDR3 is TGCGCCAGCAGTGAGAGTCCCCAGGGGGGAGACGAGCAGTACTTC.

The V call is TRBV6-6, the J call TRBJ2-1; D ambiguous. CDR1 is MNHNY, CDR2 SVGAGI, per germline (reference sequence). Trimming removed 5 bases from V and 4 bases from J, with 6 bases in between. The CDR3 loop spans 12 amino acids. The CDR3 sequence is CASSNAYNEQFF. The CDR3 DNA reads TGTGCCAGCAGTAACGCTTACAATGAGCAGTTCTTC.

By sample share, this clone is medium-sized. The V and J genes are TRBV7-6 and TRBJ2-7; D is undetermined. The CDR3 has 14 amino acids. V was pared by 1 base and J by 3 bases, with 10 bases between. Looked up from germline, CDR1 is SGHVS and CDR2 is FNYEAQ. CDR3 nucleotide sequence: TGTGCCAGCAGCTTAGTGGCAGAACACTACGAGCAGTACTTC. It translates to CASSLVAEHYEQYF.

The genes are TRBV19 and TRBJ1-2, with D tentatively TRBD1 (5 bases). The germline V gene has CDR1 LNHDA and CDR2 SQIVND (reference sequence). Trimming pared 3 bases from V and 3 bases from J, leaving 11 bases between. There are 14 residues in the CDR3. In nucleotides, the CDR3 is TGTGCCAGTAGTATGCTGCAGGGCGACTATGGCTACACCTTC. It translates to CASSMLQGDYGYTF.

This CDR3 is CATSRDWGDTQYF. CDR3 nucleotides: TGTGCCACCAGCAGAGATTGGGGAGATACGCAGTATTTT. This rearrangement joins TRBV15 to TRBJ2-3; D unclear. CDR1 is LNHNV and CDR2 is YYDKDF in the germline V gene (reference sequence). This CDR3 spans 13 amino acids. Trimming removed 0 bases at V and 5 bases at J, with 6 bases between.

This clone was counted a single time. This chain connects TRBV4-2 to TRBJ2-1; a possible D gene is TRBD2 (6 bases). From germline, CDR1 is LGHNA and CDR2 YNFKEQ. The V and J ends lost 3 bases and 6 bases respectively, with 21 bases between them. CDR3 size: 17 residues. This CDR3 reads CASSQGKKPGVGNEQFF. DNA of the CDR3: TGTGCCAGCAGCCAGGGGAAGAAACCGGGAGTTGGCAATGAGCAGTTCTTC.

The chain carries TRBV7-2 and TRBJ2-2; 9 bases fit TRBD2. V trimming: 3 bases; J trimming: 4 bases; junction bases outside the gene matches: 6. This CDR3 contains 16 residues. Germline values: CDR1 SGHTA, CDR2 FQGNSA. CDR3 bases: TGTGCCAGCAGCTTCGGAGCGGGGGGCCTCACCGGGGAGCTGTTTTTT. Its protein is CASSFGAGGLTGELFF.

The V gene is TRBV4-3, the J gene TRBJ1-3, with D hard to call. Germline V gene data show CDR1 as LGHNA and CDR2 as YSLEER. The CDR3 has 16 amino acids. The ends were cut back, 2 bases at V and 0 bases at J, with 11 bases in the middle. The CDR3 reads CASSQKGAGSGNTIYF. The DNA of the CDR3 is TGCGCCAGCAGCCAAAAGGGAGCGGGCTCTGGAAACACCATATATTTT.

The table lists this clone with a few counts. The chain carries TRBV4-1 and TRBJ1-2, with TRBD1 identical over 8 bases. Germline lookup yields CDR1 MGHRA and CDR2 YSYEKL. J gave up 5 bases and V 0 bases, and 5 bases lay outside the gene matches. The length of the CDR3 is 15 residues. The CDR3 here is CASSQDDRGTYGYTF. CDR3 nucleotides: TGCGCCAGCAGCCAAGACGACAGGGGAACTTATGGCTACACCTTC.

V gene TRBV4-3 combines with J gene TRBJ1-2, with D hard to call. The ends were cut back, 0 bases at V and 6 bases at J, with 8 bases in the middle. The CDR3 covers 13 residues. The germline gives CDR1 LGHNA, CDR2 YSLEER. The DNA for the CDR3 is TGCGCCAGCAGCCAAGATTATGGTAATGGCTACACCTTC. Encoded protein: CASSQDYGNGYTF.

V is TRBV7-6 and J is TRBJ2-7; 10 bases map to TRBD1. CDR1 SGHVS and CDR2 FNYEAQ come from the germline V gene. The CDR3 is 16 amino acids. Germline trimming cut 2 bases from V and 2 bases from J; bases unmatched to any gene: 6. The CDR3 reads CASSLSFGQGAYEQYF. The CDR3 DNA sequence: TGTGCCAGCAGCTTAAGTTTTGGACAGGGGGCCTACGAGCAGTACTTC.

This clone was seen a handful of times. V is TRBV18 and J is TRBJ2-7, with 10 bases identical to TRBD2. The V gene end was trimmed by 3 bases and the J gene end by 6 bases; junction bases not matched to a gene: 11. CDR3 length: 16 residues. Germline CDR1 KGHSH, CDR2 LQKENI. Here the CDR3 reads CASSPSSGRAGGEQYF. The CDR3 DNA reads as TGTGCCAGCTCACCTTCGAGCGGGAGGGCCGGAGGCGAGCAGTACTTC.

This clone showed up just a few times. The chain recombines TRBV4-1 with TRBJ1-2; D might be TRBD1 (6 bases). The V gene's germline CDR1 is MGHRA and CDR2 YSYEKL. The CDR3 runs 13 residues. Trimming took 4 bases from V and 5 from J, leaving 11 bases between them. CDR3 DNA sequence: TGCGCCAGCAGCCTACCTGGACAGTATGGCTACACCTTC. This translates into CASSLPGQYGYTF.

The chain has TRBV19 and TRBJ2-7; 9 nucleotides agree with TRBD1. The CDR3 length is 15 residues. The V segment lost 5 bases and the J segment 5 bases; nucleotides outside the gene matches: 10. The germline V gene encodes CDR1 LNHDA and CDR2 SQIVND (reference sequence). The CDR3 protein is CASSLRGQGVNEQYF. CDR3 DNA sequence: TGTGCCAGTAGTTTGAGGGGACAGGGTGTCAACGAGCAGTACTTC.

The chain joins TRBV30 to TRBJ2-1; D not certain. CDR3 length: 13 amino acids. V was clipped by 0 bases and J by 6 bases, with 9 bases between them. Germline CDR1 GTSNPN, CDR2 SVGIG (reference sequence). The CDR3 here is CAWSVGSANEQFF. CDR3 DNA: TGTGCCTGGAGTGTCGGCAGCGCCAATGAGCAGTTCTTC.

A single count supports this clone. The V gene is TRBV5-5, the J gene TRBJ2-1; unclear D gene. The V gene lost 1 base and the J gene lost 5 bases, with 10 bases spanning the gap. The CDR3 spans 14 residues. CDR1 SGHKS and CDR2 YYEKEE come from the germline V gene (reference sequence). Here the CDR3 DNA reads TGTGCCAGCAGCTTGATCTGGACCAACAATGAGCAGTTCTTC. Its translation is CASSLIWTNNEQFF.

Judged by abundance, this clone is medium-sized (0.01 to 0.1%). V gene TRBV15 combines with J gene TRBJ2-7; TRBD1 might be the D (6 bases). Germline V lookup: CDR1 LNHNV, CDR2 YYDKDF (reference sequence). Trimming removed 1 base at V and 7 bases at J, with 14 bases between. The CDR3 spans 14 residues. CDR3 sequence: CATSRGTDPGEQYF. CDR3 nucleotide sequence: TGTGCCACCAGCAGAGGGACAGACCCGGGAGAGCAGTACTTC.

This clone occurred once. The rearrangement links TRBV4-1 to TRBJ2-3; 8 bases match TRBD1. Trimming removed 4 bases from V and 5 bases from J; junction bases left unmatched: 5. The CDR3 length is 14 residues. The germline V gene has CDR1 MGHRA and CDR2 YSYEKL. The CDR3 DNA follows: TGCGCCAGCAGCCGAGGACAGGGTGAAGATACGCAGTATTTT. Protein product: CASSRGQGEDTQYF.

The chain carries TRBV19 and TRBJ2-2, with TRBD1 as a possible D gene (6 bases). The ends were cut back, 7 bases at V and 3 bases at J, with 12 bases in the middle. The CDR3 has 14 residues. Germline CDR1 reads LNHDA; CDR2 reads SQIVND (reference sequence). The CDR3 DNA follows: TGTGCCAGTAACCCACAGGGCCACACCGGGGAGCTGTTTTTT. Amino acid sequence: CASNPQGHTGELFF.

This clone was found once. The chain joins TRBV5-1 to TRBJ2-1; D perhaps matches TRBD2 (6 bases). The CDR3 spans 14 residues. Per germline, CDR1 SGHRS and CDR2 YFSETQ. The V and J ends lost 0 bases and 9 bases respectively, with 13 bases between them. CDR3 bases: TGCGCCAGCAGCTTGGCACTAGCCGAGGGTGAGCAGTTCTTC. Amino acid sequence: CASSLALAEGEQFF.